This passage covers 30 T cell receptor beta chains from one sample sequenced in a study of T cells in localized non-small cell lung cancer. Libraries were prepared by immunoSEQ multiplex PCR; TCRdb keeps only in-frame clonotypes and omits some of them. The sample carries tens of thousands of clones, 70% to 90% recorded once. Material: peripheral blood, obtained before any cancer treatment. All receptors derive from a woman aged 40 to 75 with stage I lung adenocarcinoma.

CDR3: CASSSRRGRQYF. The CDR3, as DNA: TGTGCCAGCAGCTCCAGACGTGGCAGGCAGTACTTC. The chain has TRBV9 and TRBJ2-7, with D unresolved. The V end lost 4 bases, the J end lost 9 bases, and 14 bases lay between the germline ends. Germline CDR1 and CDR2: SGDLS and YYNGEE. This CDR3 has 12 amino acids.

The V gene is TRBV6-5, the J gene TRBJ2-7; tentatively, D is TRBD2 (6 bases). CDR3 length: 13 amino acids. Germline-derived CDR1 and CDR2 are MNHEY and SVGAGI. V lost 6 bases and J lost 2, with 11 bases in between. CDR3 DNA: TGTGCCAGCAGCGTGGGGACTCCCTACGAGCAGTACTTC. This codes for CASSVGTPYEQYF.

This clone has just one count. The chain uses TRBV4-1 and TRBJ1-6; tentatively, D is TRBD1 (6 bases). This CDR3 has 15 residues. Deletions cut 1 base from V and 7 bases from J, with 11 bases between. From germline, CDR1 is MGHRA and CDR2 YSYEKL. CDR3 sequence reads: CASSQVSGGNSPLHF. CDR3 in DNA: TGCGCCAGCAGCCAAGTATCGGGGGGCAATTCACCCCTCCACTTT.

In this sample, this clone turned up a few times. The gene calls are TRBV15 and TRBJ2-4; D not certain. Germline V gene data show CDR1 as LNHNV and CDR2 as YYDKDF (reference sequence). The CDR3 totals 13 residues. The V gene lost 0 bases and the J gene lost 1 base, with 1 base spanning the gap. CDR3 region: CATSREAKNIQYF. Written as DNA, the CDR3 is TGTGCCACCAGCAGAGAGGCCAAAAACATTCAGTACTTC.

The V call is TRBV6-6, the J call TRBJ2-5; TRBD2 agrees at 11 bases. The CDR3 has 16 residues. The germline V gene encodes CDR1 MNHNY and CDR2 SVGAGI (reference sequence). V shed 4 bases and J 0 bases; nucleotides not matched to a gene: 4. The CDR3 loop reads CASSSTSGGYQETQYF. CDR3 DNA: TGTGCCAGCAGTTCTACTAGCGGGGGATACCAAGAGACCCAGTACTTC.

This sequence joins TRBV7-6 and TRBJ1-1; the match to TRBD1 covers 7 bases. Germline values: CDR1 SGHVS, CDR2 FNYEAQ. The CDR3 contains 15 residues. V lost 5 bases to trimming and J lost 2 bases; unmatched junction nucleotides: 8. As DNA, the CDR3 is TGTGCCAGCAGCCTATTCACAGGGGCTAACACTGAAGCTTTCTTT. It specifies CASSLFTGANTEAFF.

The rearrangement joins TRBV30 to TRBJ2-2; no firm D call. Trimming left V 2 bases short and J 1 base short, with 11 bases between. This CDR3 has 15 amino acids. CDR1 is GTSNPN, CDR2 SVGIG, per germline (reference sequence). CDR3 sequence reads: CAWSPPKMNTGELFF. In DNA form, the CDR3 reads TGTGCCTGGAGTCCGCCTAAGATGAACACCGGGGAGCTGTTTTTT.

V gene TRBV11-3 combines with J gene TRBJ2-2; 13 nucleotides align to TRBD2. J lost 2 bases, V lost 4 bases, and 7 bases had no gene match. CDR1 and CDR2 from the germline V gene are SGHNT and YENEEA. The CDR3 has 18 residues. CDR3 in amino acids: CASSSGRLAGGNTGELFF. The CDR3 nucleotides are TGTGCCAGCAGCTCCGGGAGACTAGCGGGGGGAAACACCGGGGAGCTGTTTTTT.

This clone was detected once. The V gene is TRBV6-6, the J gene TRBJ1-4; 7 bases line up with TRBD1. The CDR3 has 14 residues. CDR1 and CDR2 (germline): MNHNY, SVGAGI (reference sequence). V shed 6 bases and J 7 bases; nucleotides not matched to a gene: 8. CDR3 sequence: CASSPGGRFEKLFF. In nucleotides, the CDR3 is TGTGCCAGCAGCCCAGGGGGGCGGTTTGAAAAACTGTTTTTT.

The gene calls are TRBV27 and TRBJ2-6, with a possible D match to TRBD1 (6 bases). Trimming took 2 bases from V and 0 from J, leaving 11 bases between them. The CDR3 runs to 17 residues. Germline CDR1 and CDR2: MNHEY and SMNVEV (reference sequence). The CDR3 reads CASSLRQADSGANVLTF. CDR3 coding DNA: TGTGCCAGCAGTTTAAGACAGGCGGACTCTGGGGCCAACGTCCTGACTTTC.

This chain connects TRBV30 to TRBJ1-6; no firm D call. The CDR3 totals 16 residues. V was cut by 1 base and J by 4 bases, with 14 bases left in between. CDR1 GTSNPN and CDR2 SVGIG come from the germline V gene (reference sequence). CDR3 residues: CAWSDPLNRYNSPLHF. CDR3 nucleotide sequence: TGTGCCTGGAGTGACCCCCTGAATAGATATAATTCACCCCTCCACTTT.

The CDR3 DNA reads as TGTGCCATCAGTGCACAGAATGAAGCTTTCTTT. As protein: CAISAQNEAFF. The gene calls are TRBV10-3 and TRBJ1-1, with unresolved D. Germline V gene data show CDR1 as ENHRY and CDR2 as SYGVKD. Trimming stripped 4 bases from V and 7 bases from J, with 7 bases between. The CDR3 sequence is 11 residues long.

This clone has more than one count but fewer than ten. The rearrangement uses TRBV9 and TRBJ1-5; D uncertain. This CDR3 has 14 amino acids. V was shortened by 0 bases and J by 0 bases, with 4 bases between the two germline ends. Germline assignment: CDR1 SGDLS and CDR2 YYNGEE. The CDR3 protein is CASSVGDSNQPQHF. Written as DNA, the CDR3 is TGTGCCAGCAGCGTAGGGGATAGCAATCAGCCCCAGCATTTT.

About this clone: The same CDR3 can be traced to other DNA sequences in this sample. The chain couples TRBV14 to TRBJ2-7; D is ambiguous. The CDR3 sequence is 12 residues long. The germline gives CDR1 SGHDN, CDR2 FVKESK. Trimming cost V 1 base and J 4 bases, with 5 bases left between them. As DNA, the CDR3 is TGTGCCAGCAGCCAAGTCGGATACGAGCAGTACTTC. Translating it yields CASSQVGYEQYF.

V gene TRBV29-1 combines with J gene TRBJ2-1; D not resolved. Germline-derived CDR1 and CDR2 are SQVTM and ANQGSEA. Trimming cost V 6 bases and J 0 bases, with 9 bases left between them. The CDR3 spans 13 residues. Here the CDR3 DNA reads TGCAGCGTCAGGACCGACTCCTACAATGAGCAGTTCTTC. Translation gives CSVRTDSYNEQFF.

The chain couples TRBV25-1 to TRBJ2-5; TRBD2 is a possible D gene (6 bases). The germline V and J ends were trimmed by 2 bases and 7 bases, with 14 bases remaining between them. The CDR3 is 14 amino acids. Germline V lookup: CDR1 MGHDK, CDR2 SYGVNS. The CDR3 reads CASSESRVGGTQYF. In DNA form, the CDR3 reads TGTGCCAGCAGTGAAAGCAGGGTGGGGGGGACCCAGTACTTC.

The chain couples TRBV5-1 to TRBJ2-2; D unclear. The CDR3 runs to 12 residues. CDR1 and CDR2 (germline): SGHRS, YFSETQ. V lost 3 bases and J lost 4, with 4 bases in between. CDR3 amino acids: CASSSGTGELFF. The CDR3 bases are TGCGCCAGCAGCTCCGGCACCGGGGAGCTGTTTTTT.

This chain connects TRBV4-1 to TRBJ1-1; D remains unclear. CDR1 is MGHRA and CDR2 is YSYEKL in the germline V gene. This CDR3 has 14 residues. V was cut by 3 bases and J by 1 base, with 9 bases left in between. CDR3 bases: TGCGCCAGCAGCCATCAATCGGCGAACACTGAAGCTTTCTTT. Translating it yields CASSHQSANTEAFF.

The chain has TRBV9 and TRBJ2-1; 8 bases are shared with TRBD1. Trimming took 3 bases from V and 5 from J; bases not matched to a gene: 4. The CDR3 is 14 residues long. Germline values: CDR1 SGDLS, CDR2 YYNGEE. This CDR3 reads CASSGKTGDNEQFF. DNA of the CDR3: TGTGCCAGCAGCGGGAAGACAGGGGACAATGAGCAGTTCTTC.

This clone was recorded only once. The rearrangement links TRBV4-3 to TRBJ2-5; D might be TRBD1 or TRBD2, each matching 6 bases. Germline assignment: CDR1 LGHNA and CDR2 YSLEER. The CDR3 is 15 residues long. V gave up 3 bases and J gave up 5 bases, with 16 bases separating them. The CDR3 loop is CASSHSTGAGETQYF. The DNA for the CDR3 is TGCGCCAGCAGCCATTCAACGGGGGCAGGGGAGACCCAGTACTTC.

The genes are TRBV6-5 and TRBJ2-1; tentative D call: TRBD1 (6 bases). The germline CDR1 and CDR2 sequences are MNHEY and SVGAGI. Trimming pared 5 bases from V and 1 base from J, leaving 12 bases between. The CDR3 runs 15 residues. In nucleotides, the CDR3 is TGTGCCAGCAGTATTCAGGGGAAATCCTACAATGAGCAGTTCTTC. Amino acid sequence: CASSIQGKSYNEQFF.

The chain joins TRBV7-2 to TRBJ2-1, with D uncertain. Germline CDR1 and CDR2: SGHTA and FQGNSA. The CDR3 contains 15 residues. Trimming stripped 1 base from V and 3 bases from J, with 10 bases between. The CDR3 bases are TGTGCCAGCAGCTTAGATGCGATGAGCTACAATGAGCAGTTCTTC. Amino acids: CASSLDAMSYNEQFF.

V usage is TRBV29-1 and J usage is TRBJ2-3; TRBD1 matches at 10 bases. Trimming at V came to 5 bases and at J to 4 bases, leaving 6 bases not matched to a gene. The CDR3 totals 14 residues. The germline V gene has CDR1 SQVTM and CDR2 ANQGSEA. In nucleotides, the CDR3 is TGCAGCGTTAGACAGGGGGCGTTCTCAGATACGCAGTATTTT. It yields the protein CSVRQGAFSDTQYF.

The count of this clone is one. V is TRBV7-2 and J is TRBJ2-6; D is unclear. The length of the CDR3 is 14 residues. CDR1 SGHTA and CDR2 FQGNSA come from the germline V gene. V lost 5 bases and J lost 2, with 7 bases in between. CDR3 in DNA: TGTGCCAGCAGCCCGGTCACTGGGGCCAACGTCCTGACTTTC. Amino acids: CASSPVTGANVLTF.

The chain joins TRBV4-3 to TRBJ1-1; D is undetermined. The germline V gene has CDR1 LGHNA and CDR2 YSLEER. The V end lost 3 bases, the J end lost 3 bases, and 11 bases lay between the germline ends. The CDR3 extends over 14 amino acids. CDR3 nucleotide sequence: TGCGCCAGCAGCCACCAGCCCGTGGACACTGAAGCTTTCTTT. This sequence encodes CASSHQPVDTEAFF.

About this clone itself: Other DNA sequences in this sample translate to the same CDR3. The rearrangement links TRBV5-1 to TRBJ1-1, with D possibly being TRBD1 (5 bases). In germline, CDR1 is SGHRS, CDR2 YFSETQ. The V gene lost 0 bases and the J gene lost 1 base, with 7 bases spanning the gap. CDR3 length: 14 residues. This chain's CDR3 is CASSLVQGNTEAFF. CDR3 nucleotide sequence: TGCGCCAGCAGCTTGGTCCAGGGGAACACTGAAGCTTTCTTT.

This rearrangement joins TRBV6-1 to TRBJ2-2, with a tentative D call TRBD2 (5 bases). The CDR3 is made up of 14 amino acids. CDR1 is MNHNS and CDR2 is SASEGT in the germline V gene. The V gene lost 3 bases and the J gene lost 6 bases, with 11 bases spanning the gap. This chain's CDR3 is CASSERVRAGELFF. As DNA, the CDR3 is TGTGCCAGCAGTGAGCGGGTTAGGGCCGGGGAGCTGTTTTTT.

The CDR3 DNA reads TGTGCCAGTAGTATACTCCGGACAACGGACAATGAGCAGTTCTTC. Its translation: CASSILRTTDNEQFF. The V gene is TRBV19, the J gene TRBJ2-1, with a tentative D call TRBD1 (5 bases). This CDR3 is 15 amino acids long. Trimming stripped 2 bases from V and 5 bases from J, with 13 bases between. CDR1 and CDR2 (germline): LNHDA, SQIVND (reference sequence).

J is TRBJ1-1 and V is TRBV7-8; D is unclear. There are 17 residues in the CDR3. Germline CDR1 reads SGHVS; CDR2 reads FQNEAQ. V gave up 1 base and J gave up 0 bases, with 15 bases separating them. The CDR3 DNA follows: TGTGCCAGCAGCTTAGTGGGATCCCGAGACATGAACACTGAAGCTTTCTTT. Translated: CASSLVGSRDMNTEAFF.

The chain is built from TRBV5-6 and TRBJ2-3; 7 bases are shared with TRBD2. Germline V gene lookup returns CDR1 SGHDT and CDR2 YYEEEE. CDR3 size: 16 residues. The J segment lost 3 bases and the V segment lost 1 base, leaving 8 bases of the junction unmatched. CDR3 protein: CASSLFAGERTDTQYF. The CDR3 nucleotides read TGTGCCAGCAGCTTGTTCGCGGGGGAGCGGACAGATACGCAGTATTTT.